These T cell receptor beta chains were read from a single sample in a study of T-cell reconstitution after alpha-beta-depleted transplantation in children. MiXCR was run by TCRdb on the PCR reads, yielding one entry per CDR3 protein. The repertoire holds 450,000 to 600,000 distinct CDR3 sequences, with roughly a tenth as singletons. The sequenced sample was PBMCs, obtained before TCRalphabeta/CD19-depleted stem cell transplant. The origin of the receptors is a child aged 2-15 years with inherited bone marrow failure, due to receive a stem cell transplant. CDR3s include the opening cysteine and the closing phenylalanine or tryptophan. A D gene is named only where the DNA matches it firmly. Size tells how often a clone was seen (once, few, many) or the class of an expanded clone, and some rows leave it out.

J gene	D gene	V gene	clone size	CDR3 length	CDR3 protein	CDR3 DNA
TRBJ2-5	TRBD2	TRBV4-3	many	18	CASSQDGGLAGVGETQYF	TGCGCCAGCAGCCAAGATGGCGGACTAGCGGGAGTTGGAGAGACCCAGTACTTC
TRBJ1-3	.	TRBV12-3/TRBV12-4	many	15	CASSFFGSSGNTIYF	TGTGCCAGCAGTTTCTTCGGGAGCTCTGGAAACACCATATATTTT
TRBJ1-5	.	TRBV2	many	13	CASRDTHYQPQHF	TGTGCCAGCAGAGACACCCACTACCAGCCCCAGCATTTT
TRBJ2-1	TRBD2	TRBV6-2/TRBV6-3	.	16	CASSYGGSGGYNDQFF	TGTGCCAGCAGTTACGGCGGTAGCGGGGGATACAATGACCAGTTCTTC
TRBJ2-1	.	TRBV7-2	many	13	CASSFGLVDEQFF	TGTGCCAGCAGCTTCGGACTCGTCGATGAGCAGTTCTTC
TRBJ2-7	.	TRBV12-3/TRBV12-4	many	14	CASSLLGHSYEQYF	TGTGCCAGCAGTTTATTGGGACATAGCTACGAGCAGTACTTC
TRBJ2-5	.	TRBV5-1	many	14	CASSLESREETQYF	TGCGCCAGCAGCTTGGAATCTAGAGAAGAGACCCAGTACTTC
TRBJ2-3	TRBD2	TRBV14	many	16	CASSPGLAASADTQYF	TGTGCCAGCAGCCCCGGACTAGCGGCCTCAGCAGATACGCAGTATTTT
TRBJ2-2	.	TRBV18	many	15	CASSPQAANTGELFF	TGTGCCAGCTCACCGCAAGCGGCGAACACCGGGGAGCTGTTTTTT
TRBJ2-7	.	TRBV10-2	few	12	CASSATVYEQYF	TGCGCCAGCAGTGCCACAGTCTACGAGCAGTACTTC
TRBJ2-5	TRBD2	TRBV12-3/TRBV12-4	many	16	CASSLTSGRGVETQYF	TGTGCCAGCAGTCTGACTAGCGGGAGGGGGGTAGAGACCCAGTACTTC
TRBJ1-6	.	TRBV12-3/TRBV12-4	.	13	CASSILRLSPLHF	TGTGCCAGCAGTATTTTAAGGTTATCACCCCTCCACTTT
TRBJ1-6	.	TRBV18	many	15	CASSPRTADNSPLHF	TGTGCCAGCTCACCACGGACAGCTGATAATTCACCCCTCCACTTT
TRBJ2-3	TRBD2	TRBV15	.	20	CATSRHPTDSGTSPTDTQYF	TGTGCCACCAGCAGACACCCGACAGATAGCGGGACCTCGCCGACAGATACGCAGTATTTT
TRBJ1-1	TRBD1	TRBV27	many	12	CASSFRTGEAFF	TGTGCCAGCAGTTTTCGGACAGGGGAAGCTTTCTTT
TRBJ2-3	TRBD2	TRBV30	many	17	CAWSGLAGMGFTDTQYF	TGTGCCTGGAGTGGACTAGCGGGGATGGGGTTCACAGATACGCAGTATTTT
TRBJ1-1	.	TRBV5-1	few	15	CASSLAADGYTEAFF	TGCGCCAGCAGCTTGGCCGCGGACGGATACACTGAAGCTTTCTTT
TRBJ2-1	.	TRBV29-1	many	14	CSVQLPDPYNEQFF	TGCAGCGTTCAACTACCGGACCCCTACAATGAGCAGTTCTTC
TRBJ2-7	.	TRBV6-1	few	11	CASSGLYEQYF	TGTGCCAGCAGTGGGCTCTACGAGCAGTACTTC
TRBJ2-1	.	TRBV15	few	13	CATSRGVTNEQFF	TGTGCCACCAGCAGAGGGGTGACAAATGAGCAGTTCTTC
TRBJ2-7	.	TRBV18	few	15	CASSPRAELSYEQYF	TGTGCCAGCTCACCAAGGGCAGAACTCTCCTACGAGCAGTACTTC
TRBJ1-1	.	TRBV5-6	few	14	CASSLWGMSTEAFF	TGTGCCAGCAGCTTATGGGGGATGAGCACTGAAGCTTTCTTT
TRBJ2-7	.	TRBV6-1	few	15	CASSVGRGVGYEQYF	TGTGCCAGCAGTGTGGGAAGGGGAGTAGGCTACGAGCAGTACTTC
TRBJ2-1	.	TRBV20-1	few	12	CSALGGYNEQFF	TGCAGTGCCCTGGGGGGTTACAATGAGCAGTTCTTC
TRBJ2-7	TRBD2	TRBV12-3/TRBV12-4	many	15	CASSAAGGGRHEQYF	TGTGCCAGCAGTGCTGCGGGAGGGGGGCGACACGAGCAGTACTTC
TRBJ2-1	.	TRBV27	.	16	CASSLYSSPSYNEQFF	TGTGCCAGCAGTTTATATTCTAGTCCTTCTTACAATGAGCAGTTCTTC
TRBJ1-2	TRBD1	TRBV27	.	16	CASSSTKTGANYGYTF	TGTGCCAGCAGTTCGACTAAGACAGGGGCGAACTATGGCTACACCTTC
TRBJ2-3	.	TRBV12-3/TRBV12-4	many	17	CASTPRDMGTSTDTQYF	TGTGCCAGCACCCCGCGAGATATGGGGACTAGCACAGATACGCAGTATTTT
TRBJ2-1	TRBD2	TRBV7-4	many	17	CASSLVPLGLAGGEQFF	TGTGCCAGCAGCTTAGTACCCCTCGGACTAGCGGGAGGTGAGCAGTTCTTC
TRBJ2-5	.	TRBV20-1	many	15	CSADGGPGLQETQYF	TGCAGTGCCGACGGGGGTCCGGGCCTCCAAGAGACCCAGTACTTC
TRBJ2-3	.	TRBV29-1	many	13	CSVVGLAKDTQYF	TGCAGCGTTGTTGGTTTAGCGAAAGATACGCAGTATTTT